This entry lists 23 T cell receptor beta chains sequenced from one sample in a study of multiple sclerosis patients with progressive multifocal leukoencephalopathy. The protocol was immunoSEQ multiplex PCR, while the TCRdb copy is restricted to in-frame clones and leaves out a portion. This table has some 25,000 clones, 85% to 95% appearing once. The time point was: roughly 12 months of natalizumab therapy. The material sequenced was PBMCs, taken from a patient treated with natalizumab. The receptors here all came from a man aged 25 to 45 with multiple sclerosis.

This chain connects TRBV19 to TRBJ2-5; 8 bases are shared with TRBD2. The CDR3 consists of 14 residues. After removal of 5 bases from V and 4 bases from J, the junction contained 6 bases not matched to a gene. CDR1 and CDR2 from the germline V gene are LNHDA and SQIVND (reference sequence). DNA for the CDR3: TGTGCCAGTAGTGATAGCGGGATGCGAGAGACCCAGTACTTC. Amino acids: CASSDSGMRETQYF.

The V call is TRBV11-3, the J call TRBJ1-1; D not certain. The germline CDR1 and CDR2 sequences are SGHNT and YENEEA. V was shortened by 3 bases and J by 2 bases, with 7 bases between the two germline ends. The CDR3 spans 13 residues. CDR3 loop: CASSFTTNTEAFF. The DNA for the CDR3 is TGTGCCAGCAGCTTCACGACAAACACTGAAGCTTTCTTT.

The chain links TRBV6-6 to TRBJ1-1, with D unclear. This CDR3 is 15 amino acids long. The germline V and J ends were trimmed by 0 bases and 3 bases, with 11 bases remaining between them. In germline, CDR1 is MNHNY, CDR2 SVGAGI (reference sequence). The CDR3 region is CASSYSWGGDTEAFF. DNA of the CDR3: TGTGCCAGCAGTTACTCGTGGGGTGGAGACACTGAAGCTTTCTTT.

The V call is TRBV14, the J call TRBJ2-1, with D maybe TRBD2 (6 bases). CDR3 size: 16 residues. Germline V gene lookup returns CDR1 SGHDN and CDR2 FVKESK. The V and J ends lost 4 bases and 8 bases respectively, with 21 bases between them. The CDR3 DNA is TGTGCCAGCAGCCCCTTTGTGGGAGGTCCGTCAGATGAGCAGTTCTTC. Translation gives CASSPFVGGPSDEQFF. Full variable domain (rest looked up from reference TRBV14 and TRBJ2-1): EAGVTQFPSHSVIEKGQTVTLRCDPISGHDNLYWYRRVMGKEIKFLLHFVKESKQDESGMPNNRFLAERTGGTYSTLKVQPAELEDSGVYFCASSPFVGGPSDEQFFGPGTRLTVL.

The J gene is TRBJ1-1, the V gene TRBV25-1; no clear D gene. V lost 3 bases and J 3 bases, leaving 11 bases between the germline ends. This CDR3 contains 14 residues. Germline CDR1 MGHDK, CDR2 SYGVNS. The CDR3 spells CASSDQRAHTEAFF. Here the CDR3 DNA reads TGTGCCAGCAGTGATCAGCGGGCACACACTGAAGCTTTCTTT.

The rearrangement uses TRBV19 and TRBJ2-2; 14 bases line up with TRBD2. Germline trimming cut 6 bases from V and 2 bases from J; bases unmatched to any gene: 5. The CDR3 runs 17 residues. Germline V gene sequence: CDR1 LNHDA, CDR2 SQIVND (reference sequence). The CDR3 nucleotides are TGTGCCAGTAGAGGACTAGCGGGAGGCCTCAACACCGGGGAGCTGTTTTTT. Protein product: CASRGLAGGLNTGELFF.

This chain connects TRBV5-4 to TRBJ2-2, with D perhaps matching TRBD2 (6 bases). Trimming stripped 3 bases from V and 1 base from J, with 10 bases between. The germline V gene has CDR1 SGHNT and CDR2 YYREEE (reference sequence). The CDR3 is 15 amino acids. Written as DNA, the CDR3 is TGTGCCAGCAGCTCCCGGGACTTGAACACCGGGGAGCTGTTTTTT. As protein: CASSSRDLNTGELFF.

The chain carries TRBV9 and TRBJ2-3, with TRBD2 matching over 15 bases. Germline V gene sequence: CDR1 SGDLS, CDR2 YYNGEE. The junction had 22 bases not matched to a gene; V was cut back by 4 bases and J by 1 base. The CDR3 extends over 23 amino acids. The CDR3 spells CASSPSKDTGTSGRRRGTDTQYF. CDR3 bases: TGTGCCAGCAGCCCCTCGAAAGACACCGGGACTAGCGGGAGGAGGAGGGGCACAGATACGCAGTATTTT.

V gene TRBV7-3 combines with J gene TRBJ2-1; D perhaps matches TRBD2 (5 bases). Per germline, CDR1 SGHTA and CDR2 FQGTGA. V was shortened by 0 bases and J by 8 bases, with 11 bases between the two germline ends. CDR3 length equals 14 residues. The CDR3: CASSLTYPGDEQFF. The CDR3 DNA reads TGTGCCAGCAGCTTAACGTACCCCGGGGATGAGCAGTTCTTC.

CDR3 nucleotide sequence: TGTGCCAGCAGTCCCAGAGAGACCCAGTACTTC. It encodes CASSPRETQYF. The chain uses TRBV6-6 and TRBJ2-5; D gene unclear. The CDR3 has 11 residues. CDR1 MNHNY and CDR2 SVGAGI come from the germline V gene (reference sequence). Trimming cost V 5 bases and J 4 bases, with 5 bases left between them.

Regarding this clone: One end of the junction varies from germline; a read error may be responsible. The chain employs TRBV11-2 and TRBJ2-1; D may be TRBD1 (5 bases). This CDR3 region has 13 residues. From germline, CDR1 is SGHAT and CDR2 FQNNGV. CDR3 region: CAGSSRGNNEQFF. The CDR3 DNA follows: TGTGCCGGCAGCTCTAGGGGCAACAATGAGCAGTTCTTC.

This chain links TRBV6-5 with TRBJ2-7; 7 nucleotides align to TRBD1. The V gene's germline CDR1 is MNHEY and CDR2 SVGAGI. Losses at the gene ends were 5 bases for V and 6 bases for J; bases not matched to a gene: 10. The CDR3 covers 14 residues. In DNA, the CDR3 is TGTGCCAGCAGTAGGACAGGATCTCGGGTCGAGCAGTACGTC. This sequence encodes CASSRTGSRVEQYV.

This clone was found once. The chain is built from TRBV25-1 and TRBJ2-3; D is uncertain. V was clipped by 3 bases and J by 4 bases, with 8 bases between them. The germline gives CDR1 MGHDK, CDR2 SYGVNS. The CDR3 loop spans 13 amino acids. Here the CDR3 reads CASSERHADTQYF. Here the CDR3 DNA reads TGTGCCAGCAGTGAGAGGCATGCAGATACGCAGTATTTT.

V usage is TRBV5-4 and J usage is TRBJ1-2; D gene uncertain. Germline assignment: CDR1 SGHNT and CDR2 YYREEE (reference sequence). Trimming cost V 4 bases and J 4 bases, with 8 bases left between them. This CDR3 spans 12 amino acids. DNA of the CDR3: TGTGCCAGCAGCCCTTCCGGCTATGGCTACACCTTC. This codes for CASSPSGYGYTF.

This chain's CDR3 is CASSQGTLGPTSYEQYV. The CDR3 bases are TGTGCCAGCAGCCAAGGCACTCTGGGGCCCACCTCCTACGAGCAGTACGTC. This chain links TRBV5-6 with TRBJ2-7; possible D gene TRBD1, 5 bases. V dropped 4 bases and J dropped 0 bases, with 20 bases sitting between them. Germline CDR1 SGHDT, CDR2 YYEEEE. This CDR3 region has 17 residues.

The rearrangement joins TRBV9 to TRBJ2-7; TRBD2 is a possible D gene (5 bases). CDR3 length: 15 amino acids. Trimming took off 0 bases at V and 0 bases at J, with 10 bases between the two ends. Germline-derived CDR1 and CDR2 are SGDLS and YYNGEE. The CDR3 region is CASSVGIGSSYEQYF. The CDR3 DNA sequence: TGTGCCAGCAGCGTAGGAATTGGGAGCTCCTACGAGCAGTACTTC.

The chain is built from TRBV5-1 and TRBJ2-1, with TRBD2 as a possible D gene (6 bases). Per the germline V gene, CDR1 is SGHRS and CDR2 is YFSETQ. This CDR3 region has 14 residues. V shed 0 bases and J shed 5 bases, with 9 bases lying between them. This chain's CDR3 is CASSLGGGDNEQFF. CDR3 in DNA: TGCGCCAGCAGCTTGGGAGGAGGGGACAATGAGCAGTTCTTC.

The rearrangement uses TRBV5-1 and TRBJ2-5; the D is unclear. Germline V CDR1 and CDR2: SGHRS, YFSETQ. This CDR3 contains 15 residues. Trimming shortened V by 0 bases and J by 3 bases, and 12 bases separated the two germline ends. The CDR3 sequence is CASSLGSLGKETQYF. The DNA of the CDR3 is TGCGCCAGCAGCTTGGGAAGTCTGGGGAAAGAGACCCAGTACTTC.

The chain joins TRBV9 to TRBJ2-1, with D possibly matching TRBD2 (5 bases). Trimming left V 0 bases short and J 6 bases short, with 13 bases between. Germline CDR1 and CDR2: SGDLS and YYNGEE. This CDR3 is built from 15 residues. CDR3 bases: TGTGCCAGCAGCGTAGGTATAGCGCCTTCCAATGAGCAGTTCTTC. It is translated as CASSVGIAPSNEQFF.

The chain joins TRBV7-3 to TRBJ1-2; D might be TRBD1 (6 bases). This CDR3 region has 13 residues. Deletions cut 5 bases from V and 5 bases from J, with 12 bases between. Germline V gives CDR1 SGHTA, CDR2 FQGTGA. CDR3 sequence: CASSMNREYGYTF. CDR3 in DNA: TGTGCCAGCAGCATGAACAGGGAATATGGCTACACCTTC. Based on the CDR3 plus reference TRBV7-3 and TRBJ1-2, the full variable domain is GAGVSQTPSNKVTEKGKYVELRCDPISGHTALYWYRQSLGQGPEFLIYFQGTGAADDSGLPNDRFFAVRPEGSVSTLKIQRTERGDSAVYLCASSMNREYGYTFGSGTRLTVV.

The sample holds a few counts of this clone. The rearrangement uses TRBV5-6 and TRBJ2-2; 9 bases fit TRBD2. The germline V gene has CDR1 SGHDT and CDR2 YYEEEE. The V segment lost 0 bases and the J segment 3 bases; nucleotides outside the gene matches: 3. The CDR3 length is 16 residues. This CDR3 is CASSLGVAGDTGELFF. CDR3 sequence (DNA): TGTGCCAGCAGCTTGGGAGTAGCGGGAGACACCGGGGAGCTGTTTTTT. Filled out from reference TRBV5-6 and TRBJ2-2, the complete variable domain reads DAGVTQSPTHLIKTRGQQVTLRCSPKSGHDTVSWYQQALGQGPQFIFQYYEEEERQRGNFPDRFSGHQFPNYSSELNVNALLLGDSALYLCASSLGVAGDTGELFFGEGSRLTVL.

This clone was found once. V gene TRBV10-3 combines with J gene TRBJ1-2, with 9 positions matching TRBD1. This CDR3 comprises 13 residues. The V gene's germline CDR1 is ENHRY and CDR2 SYGVKD. With V trimmed by 10 bases and J by 8 bases, 11 bases remained unmatched. CDR3 bases: TGTGCCACGCTGGGACAGGGACTCGAGGGCTACACCTTC. Protein: CATLGQGLEGYTF.

V is TRBV9 and J is TRBJ2-1, with D hard to call. V was clipped by 1 base and J by 5 bases, with 4 bases between them. Germline CDR1 is SGDLS and CDR2 is YYNGEE. The CDR3 is 12 residues long. CDR3 amino acids: CASSVIHNEQFF. CDR3 coding DNA: TGTGCCAGCAGCGTAATCCACAATGAGCAGTTCTTC. Looking up the rest from reference TRBV9 and TRBJ2-1 gives the full variable domain: DSGVTQTPKHLITATGQRVTLRCSPRSGDLSVYWYQQSLDQGLQFLIQYYNGEERAKGNILERFSAQQFPDLHSELNLSSLELGDSALYFCASSVIHNEQFFGPGTRLTVL.